This TCR beta chain was sequenced in a study of T cells in Graves' hyperthyroidism and ophthalmopathy. Regarding the study as a whole: Blood also carried most thyroid clonotypes expanded above 0.001. A model of 13 V-J pairs discriminated ophthalmopathy from stable hyperthyroidism.

This clonotype was counted at least ten times. The antigen is undetermined. Using RNA transcripts as the source, TCR beta CDR3 regions were amplified. First-round RT-PCR of the TCR CDR3 relied on the HTBI primer set. MiXCR, run by TCRdb on the multiplex PCR reads, gives a single entry per CDR3 protein. The table shows about 610,000 distinct CDR3 sequences, with roughly 14% occurring only once. Under 3 months was the duration of disease in ophthalmopathy patients, who also had a Clinical Activity Score of at least 3 and a NOSPECS grade of at least 4. Any patient presenting with uncontrolled infection, other autoimmune disease, pregnancy or lactation was left out. Specimen: blood. The sequence was obtained from a woman aged 40 to 50 with Graves' ophthalmopathy.

In DNA form, the CDR3 reads TGTGCCAGCAGTTGGGACAGCGTCTCCTACGAGCAGTACTTC. It is translated as CASSWDSVSYEQYF. The chain employs TRBV6-2 or TRBV6-3 and TRBJ2-7, with TRBD1 matching 7 bases. This CDR3 comprises 14 residues. After removal of 4 bases from V and 0 bases from J, the junction contained 3 bases not matched to a gene. The germline CDR1 and CDR2 sequences are MNHEY and SVGEGT.